Listed here are 24 T cell receptor beta chains from one sample, sequenced in a study of blood T cell repertoires in COVID-19. TCRdb keeps only in-frame clones here, not all; method: immunoSEQ multiplex PCR. The data contain roughly 230,000 clones, almost 85% of them singletons. The material sequenced was peripheral blood. These TCRs come from a man in his forties or fifties with acute or convalescent COVID-19.

V usage is TRBV15 and J usage is TRBJ1-2; 10 nucleotides line up with TRBD1. The germline V gene encodes CDR1 LNHNV and CDR2 YYDKDF (reference sequence). The V segment lost 0 bases and the J segment 6 bases; nucleotides outside the gene matches: 1. There are 14 residues in the CDR3. DNA of the CDR3: TGTGCCACCAGCAGAGAAGGGACAGGGGATGGCTACACCTTC. This codes for CATSREGTGDGYTF.

This clone was detected only a few times. V is TRBV7-6 and J is TRBJ2-7; 9 bases map to TRBD2. The CDR3 is made up of 15 amino acids. The germline V gene has CDR1 SGHVS and CDR2 FNYEAQ. V shed 5 bases, J shed 1 base, and the junction held 6 bases outside the gene matches. In DNA, the CDR3 is TGTGCCAGCAGCCCGAATAGCGGGGGATCCTACGAGCAGTACTTC. It encodes CASSPNSGGSYEQYF.

V gene TRBV7-8 combines with J gene TRBJ1-4, with D maybe TRBD1 (5 bases). V shed 1 base and J shed 7 bases, with 16 bases lying between them. Germline V lookup: CDR1 SGHVS, CDR2 FQNEAQ. The CDR3 sequence is 16 residues long. In nucleotides, the CDR3 is TGTGCCAGCAGCTTAGGCTACCAGGGTGTGGGTGAAAAACTGTTTTTT. Translated: CASSLGYQGVGEKLFF.

This chain connects TRBV21-1 to TRBJ2-1; the table assigns TRBD2, which was not confirmed against the DNA. TRBV21-1 is given as a pseudogene. The CDR3 has 14 residues. This CDR3 is CASPGLAVHNEQFF. Written as DNA, the CDR3 is TGTGCCAGCCCGGGACTAGCGGTACACAATGAGCAGTTCTTC.

This chain connects TRBV5-1 to TRBJ2-7, with TRBD1 matching over 10 bases. Germline V gene lookup returns CDR1 SGHRS and CDR2 YFSETQ. V was pared by 3 bases and J by 4 bases, with 4 bases of the junction left unmatched. The CDR3 length is 14 residues. The CDR3: CASSWDRGMYEQYF. For the CDR3, the DNA is TGCGCCAGCAGCTGGGACAGGGGAATGTACGAGCAGTACTTC.

The rearrangement uses TRBV6-6 and TRBJ2-1, with TRBD1 as a possible D gene (6 bases). CDR1 and CDR2 from the germline V gene are MNHNY and SVGAGI (reference sequence). The CDR3 loop spans 13 amino acids. V lost 5 bases and J 8 bases, leaving 13 bases between the germline ends. The chain's CDR3 is CASSVNSGDEQFF. Here the CDR3 DNA reads TGTGCCAGCAGTGTAAATTCAGGGGATGAGCAGTTCTTC.

The V and J genes are TRBV5-4 and TRBJ2-5; D unclear. This CDR3 is built from 14 residues. Deletions cut 1 base from V and 3 bases from J, with 10 bases between. Germline lookup yields CDR1 SGHNT and CDR2 YYREEE (reference sequence). CDR3 bases: TGTGCCAGCAGCTTGTTACAGACGGAAGAGACCCAGTACTTC. Translation gives CASSLLQTEETQYF.

The V gene is TRBV2, the J gene TRBJ1-2, with TRBD1 matching over 8 bases. Losses at the gene ends were 1 base for V and 8 bases for J; bases not matched to a gene: 15. CDR1 and CDR2 (germline): SNHLY, FYNNEI. The CDR3 covers 17 residues. Written as DNA, the CDR3 is TGTGCCAGCAGTGAAGTGGTCCAGGGGGCCAGTTCGGGCGGCTACACCTTC. The encoded protein is CASSEVVQGASSGGYTF. Drawing the rest from reference TRBV2 and TRBJ1-2, the complete variable domain is EPEVTQTPSHQVTQMGQEVILRCVPISNHLYFYWYRQILGQKVEFLVSFYNNEISEKSEIFDDQFSVERPDGSNFTLKIRSTKLEDSAMYFCASSEVVQGASSGGYTFGSGTRLTVV.

The chain couples TRBV5-6 to TRBJ2-1; 9 positions match TRBD2. The CDR3 consists of 15 residues. The V gene end was trimmed by 4 bases and the J gene end by 3 bases; junction bases not matched to a gene: 5. Germline V gene sequence: CDR1 SGHDT, CDR2 YYEEEE. In nucleotides, the CDR3 is TGTGCCAGCAGCATTAGCGGGAGTGACTACAATGAGCAGTTCTTC. It codes for CASSISGSDYNEQFF.

This clone showed up just a few times. The chain joins TRBV9 to TRBJ2-1, with 9 bases fitting TRBD1. J lost 4 bases, V lost 2 bases, and 4 bases had no gene match. Germline V gene sequence: CDR1 SGDLS, CDR2 YYNGEE. The CDR3 is 15 residues long. DNA for the CDR3: TGTGCCAGCAGCGTGGCCGGGACAGGGTACAATGAGCAGTTCTTC. It is translated as CASSVAGTGYNEQFF.

The gene calls are TRBV5-4 and TRBJ2-7; D might be TRBD2 (5 bases). The CDR3 is made up of 14 amino acids. Germline V gene data show CDR1 as SGHNT and CDR2 as YYREEE (reference sequence). V dropped 3 bases and J dropped 2 bases, with 12 bases sitting between them. The CDR3 reads CASSSFGITYEQYF. The CDR3 DNA sequence: TGTGCCAGCAGCTCCTTCGGGATCACCTACGAGCAGTACTTC.

The chain carries TRBV19 and TRBJ2-1; TRBD2 agrees at 9 bases. The CDR3 contains 17 residues. After removal of 3 bases from V and 3 bases from J, the junction contained 9 bases not matched to a gene. Germline CDR1 and CDR2: LNHDA and SQIVND (reference sequence). The CDR3 coding sequence is TGTGCCAGTAGTATTTCTAGCGGGGCGACCTTCTACAATGAGCAGTTCTTC. Protein product: CASSISSGATFYNEQFF.

The chain combines TRBV11-3 with TRBJ2-1, with 8 bases matching TRBD2. This CDR3 is 12 amino acids long. The V gene's germline CDR1 is SGHNT and CDR2 YENEEA. J gave up 5 bases and V 6 bases, and 0 bases lay outside the gene matches. The chain's CDR3 is CASRRGDNEQFF. CDR3 nucleotide sequence: TGTGCCAGCAGGCGGGGGGACAATGAGCAGTTCTTC.

This clone has a handful of counts. The chain couples TRBV5-6 to TRBJ2-7, with D unresolved. CDR3 length equals 18 residues. CDR1 is SGHDT and CDR2 is YYEEEE in the germline V gene. Trimming left V 3 bases short and J 4 bases short, with 26 bases between. CDR3 amino acids: CASSSDGLFPTYFYEQYF. As DNA, the CDR3 is TGTGCCAGCAGCTCTGACGGGTTATTTCCCACGTACTTTTACGAGCAGTACTTC.

The rearrangement links TRBV3-1 (or the pseudogene TRBV3-2) to TRBJ1-3; D gene uncertain. From germline, CDR1 is LGHDT and CDR2 YNNKEL (reference sequence). The germline V and J ends were trimmed by 0 bases and 2 bases, with 11 bases remaining between them. This CDR3 region has 16 residues. The CDR3 DNA reads TGTGCCAGCAGCCAAGACTATTCGGGAACTGGAAACACCATATATTTT. It translates to CASSQDYSGTGNTIYF.

The chain recombines TRBV27 with TRBJ2-5, with 7 bases matching TRBD2. The CDR3 totals 13 residues. Germline CDR1 MNHEY, CDR2 SMNVEV (reference sequence). Unmatched junction bases numbered 9, after V lost 6 bases and J lost 8 bases. This CDR3 is CASSLRGDKTQYF. The CDR3 DNA follows: TGTGCCAGCAGCCTCCGGGGGGATAAAACCCAGTACTTC.

The chain has TRBV2 and TRBJ1-2; D uncertain. Trimming removed 8 bases at V and 6 bases at J, with 7 bases between. The germline gives CDR1 SNHLY, CDR2 FYNNEI. The CDR3 runs to 10 residues. In DNA form, the CDR3 reads TGTGCCAGCTACGGGAATGGCTACACCTTC. Its translation: CASYGNGYTF.

V is TRBV7-6 and J is TRBJ2-1; no clear D. This CDR3 comprises 12 residues. Germline V gene sequence: CDR1 SGHVS, CDR2 FNYEAQ. Deletions cut 4 bases from V and 10 bases from J, with 11 bases between. The CDR3 sequence: CASSYDGEEQFF. The CDR3 nucleotides are TGTGCCAGCAGCTACGACGGAGAGGAGCAGTTCTTC.

The chain employs TRBV5-1 and TRBJ2-2; 15 nucleotides align to TRBD2. Germline loops: CDR1 SGHRS, CDR2 YFSETQ. There are 17 residues in the CDR3. The trim removed 9 bases at V and 2 bases at J, leaving 8 bases unmatched. CDR3 DNA: TGCGCCACAAGACCGGGACTAGCGGGGGGAAACACCGGGGAGCTGTTTTTT. Translating gives CATRPGLAGGNTGELFF.

V is TRBV15 and J is TRBJ1-2; D may be TRBD1 (6 bases). Germline loops: CDR1 LNHNV, CDR2 YYDKDF (reference sequence). The CDR3 has 18 residues. Trimming stripped 0 bases from V and 6 bases from J, with 23 bases between. The CDR3 is CATSRDLVQLTGGNGYTF. DNA of the CDR3: TGTGCCACCAGCAGAGATCTTGTCCAATTGACAGGTGGAAATGGCTACACCTTC.

This chain joins TRBV5-1 and TRBJ2-7, with 9 bases identical to TRBD2. V gave up 5 bases and J gave up 5 bases; unmatched junction bases: 11. Per the germline V gene, CDR1 is SGHRS and CDR2 is YFSETQ. The CDR3 has 15 amino acids. The CDR3 sequence is CASRMGLAKGDEQYF. CDR3 in DNA: TGCGCCAGCAGAATGGGACTAGCAAAGGGCGACGAGCAGTACTTC.

This chain joins TRBV11-3 and TRBJ2-5; maybe TRBD1 (6 bases). The CDR3 sequence is 13 residues long. Between the trimmed V and J ends, which lost 5 bases and 5 bases, there was a span of 12 bases. Per germline, CDR1 SGHNT and CDR2 YENEEA. The CDR3 coding sequence is TGTGCCAGCAGCGCACAGGGTACCGAGACCCAGTACTTC. Translating it yields CASSAQGTETQYF.

The CDR3 DNA sequence: TGTGCCAGCAGCCCCCCTAGAGGTGTCACCTACGAGCAGTACTTC. This sequence encodes CASSPPRGVTYEQYF. This chain connects TRBV7-9 to TRBJ2-7; D remains unclear. CDR1 and CDR2 from the germline V gene are SEHNR and FQNEAQ (reference sequence). Trimming stripped 5 bases from V and 2 bases from J, with 16 bases between. The CDR3 covers 15 residues.

This chain connects TRBV6-2 or TRBV6-3 to TRBJ2-7; TRBD1 aligns across 7 bases. The CDR3 sequence is 16 residues long. V lost 6 bases to trimming and J lost 2 bases; unmatched junction nucleotides: 13. Germline V gives CDR1 MNHEY, CDR2 SVGEGT. For the CDR3, the DNA is TGTGCCAGCAGCCGTTCGGTCAGCAGGGGGACCTACGAGCAGTACTTC. It codes for CASSRSVSRGTYEQYF.